These 8 T cell receptor beta chains originate from one sample sequenced in a study of T cell responses to AZD1222 COVID-19 vaccine. Clones were read by immunoSEQ multiplex PCR, and TCRdb kept only the in-frame ones, dropping some. The repertoire includes about 88,000 clones, 85% to 90% of them detected once, and less than 4% sits in the top ten. This specimen consisted of peripheral blood, obtained on day 0 of AZD1222 vaccination. These receptors came from an adult in good health.

The chain couples TRBV6-5 to TRBJ1-5; a possible D gene is TRBD1 (6 bases). Germline CDR1 is MNHEY and CDR2 is SVGAGI. This CDR3 is 13 amino acids long. Trimming took 8 bases from V and 4 from J, leaving 12 bases between them. The CDR3 DNA reads as TGTGCCAGCGGGACACATCATAATCAGCCCCAGCATTTT. Residues: CASGTHHNQPQHF.

The rearrangement joins TRBV9 to TRBJ1-6; maybe TRBD1 (5 bases). V shed 4 bases and J shed 8 bases, with 19 bases lying between them. Germline loops: CDR1 SGDLS, CDR2 YYNGEE. The length of the CDR3 is 16 residues. CDR3 nucleotide sequence: TGTGCCAGCAGCTTCCTGGACACCCCCATTGATTCACCCCTCCACTTT. Translation gives CASSFLDTPIDSPLHF.

V gene TRBV5-1 combines with J gene TRBJ1-1; D is uncertain. The CDR3 is 14 amino acids. Germline V gives CDR1 SGHRS, CDR2 YFSETQ. Deletions cut 0 bases from V and 0 bases from J, with 6 bases between. The CDR3 is CASSLGLMNTEAFF. CDR3 nucleotides: TGCGCCAGCAGCTTGGGGCTTATGAACACTGAAGCTTTCTTT.

The V call is TRBV6-1, the J call TRBJ1-2, with 10 bases fitting TRBD1. The ends lost 0 bases at V and 7 bases at J; junction bases unmatched: 2. This CDR3 has 14 residues. CDR1 is MNHNS and CDR2 is SASEGT in the germline V gene. The CDR3 loop reads CASSEAGTGAGYTF. The CDR3 DNA reads as TGTGCCAGCAGTGAAGCAGGGACAGGGGCTGGCTACACCTTC.

This clone has a handful of counts. The chain joins TRBV10-2 to TRBJ2-7; D uncertain. This CDR3 contains 14 residues. The ends were cut back, 6 bases at V and 3 bases at J, with 15 bases in the middle. From germline, CDR1 is WSHSY and CDR2 SAAADI. CDR3 amino acids: CASRDNSLNYEQYF. As DNA, the CDR3 is TGCGCCAGCAGGGATAATAGCCTCAACTACGAGCAGTACTTC.

The chain couples TRBV6-6 to TRBJ1-6; no reliable D call. Germline V gives CDR1 MNHNY, CDR2 SVGAGI (reference sequence). CDR3 length equals 15 residues. V was pared by 6 bases and J by 4 bases, with 13 bases between. In DNA form, the CDR3 reads TGTGCCAGCAGGGAAGAGGGTTTATATAATTCACCCCTCCACTTT. This gives the protein CASREEGLYNSPLHF.

The V gene is TRBV28, the J gene TRBJ1-5; the D is unclear. CDR3 length: 18 amino acids. The germline V gene encodes CDR1 MDHEN and CDR2 SYDVKM. The V gene lost 2 bases and the J gene lost 0 bases, with 17 bases spanning the gap. The DNA for the CDR3 is TGTGCCAGCAGTTTAGGCGCCCGGCAGACTGATAGCAATCAGCCCCAGCATTTT. Protein sequence: CASSLGARQTDSNQPQHF.

The chain uses TRBV5-1 and TRBJ1-2; D remains ambiguous. CDR1 and CDR2 from the germline V gene are SGHRS and YFSETQ. The V gene lost 5 bases and the J gene lost 2 bases, with 10 bases spanning the gap. CDR3 length: 13 residues. The CDR3 DNA reads TGCGCCAGCAGATTAGTCAGCAACTATGGCTACACCTTC. This gives the protein CASRLVSNYGYTF.